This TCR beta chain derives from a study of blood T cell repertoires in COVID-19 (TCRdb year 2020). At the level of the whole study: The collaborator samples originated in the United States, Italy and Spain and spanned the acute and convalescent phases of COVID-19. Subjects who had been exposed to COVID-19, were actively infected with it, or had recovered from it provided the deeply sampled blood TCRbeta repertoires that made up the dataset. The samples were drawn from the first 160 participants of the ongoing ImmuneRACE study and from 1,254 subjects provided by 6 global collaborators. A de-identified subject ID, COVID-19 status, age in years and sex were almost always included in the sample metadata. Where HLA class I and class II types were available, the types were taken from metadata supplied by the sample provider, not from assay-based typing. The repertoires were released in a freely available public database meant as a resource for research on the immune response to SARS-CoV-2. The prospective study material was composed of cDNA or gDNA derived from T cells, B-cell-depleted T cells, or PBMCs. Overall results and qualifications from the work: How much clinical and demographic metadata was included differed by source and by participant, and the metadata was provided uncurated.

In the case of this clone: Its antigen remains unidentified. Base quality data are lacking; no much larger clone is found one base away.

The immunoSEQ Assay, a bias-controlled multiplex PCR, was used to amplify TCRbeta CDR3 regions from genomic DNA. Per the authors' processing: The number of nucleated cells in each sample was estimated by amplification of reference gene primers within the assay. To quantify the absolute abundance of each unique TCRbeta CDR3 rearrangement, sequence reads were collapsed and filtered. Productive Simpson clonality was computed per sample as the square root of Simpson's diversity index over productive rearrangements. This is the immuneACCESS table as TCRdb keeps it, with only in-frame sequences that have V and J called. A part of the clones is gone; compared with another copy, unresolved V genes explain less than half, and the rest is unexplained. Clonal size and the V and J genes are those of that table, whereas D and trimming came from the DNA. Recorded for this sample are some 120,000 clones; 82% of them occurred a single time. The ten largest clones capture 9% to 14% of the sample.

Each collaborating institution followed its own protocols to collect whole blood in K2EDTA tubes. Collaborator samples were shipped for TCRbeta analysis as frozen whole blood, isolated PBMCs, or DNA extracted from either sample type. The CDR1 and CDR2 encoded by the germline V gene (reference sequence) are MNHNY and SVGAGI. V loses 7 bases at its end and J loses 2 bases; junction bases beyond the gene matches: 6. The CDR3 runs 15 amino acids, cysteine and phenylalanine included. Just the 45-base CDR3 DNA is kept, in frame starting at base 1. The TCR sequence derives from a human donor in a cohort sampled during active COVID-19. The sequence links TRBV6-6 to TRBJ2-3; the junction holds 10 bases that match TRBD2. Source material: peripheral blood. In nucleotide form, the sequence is TGTGCCAGCAAGGGAGCGGGGGGGAACACAGATACGCAGTATTTT. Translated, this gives CASKGAGGNTDTQYF.